Listed here is a single T cell receptor (beta chain). The data stem from a study of B cell selection in AIRE deficiency. V lost 6 bases and J 6 bases, leaving 16 bases between the germline ends. Germline CDR1 reads MNHEY; CDR2 reads SVGAGI. The CDR3 is made up of 14 amino acids. TCRdb's copy holds only in-frame clones and misses some; the assay was immunoSEQ multiplex PCR. The table shows 20,000 to 30,000 clones, with 95% to 97% occurring only once. The sorted conventional CD4 T cells were gated as CD4+CD127+. This clonotype was obtained from a human donor with AIRE deficiency. V usage is TRBV6-5 and J usage is TRBJ2-3; possible D gene TRBD1, 6 bases. Source material: conventional CD4+ T cells sorted from PBMCs. The CDR3 coding sequence is TGTGCCAGCAGCCTACGGACAGTTCGGGATACGCAGTATTTT. It codes for CASSLRTVRDTQYF.